The 10 T cell receptor beta chains presented below share a single source sample, sequenced in a study of a mutant IDH1 vaccine in newly diagnosed glioma. The antigens these receptors bind are not known. Time point defined: week 23, last vaccination. Doses consisted of 300 ug of mutant IDH1 20-mer peptide each, paired with topical imiquimod. Profiled with immunoSEQ multiplex PCR; TCRdb holds only in-frame clones, not every one. The data show around 41,000 clones, with around 76% seen just once and approximately 6.5% held by the top ten. The sample here was PBMCs, taken from a glioma patient whose treatment included an IDH1 peptide vaccine. These receptors were collected from a woman aged 40 to 55 with glioma. Some clones in this sample may be carry-over from other donors' samples.

The chain carries TRBV11-2 and TRBJ2-7; TRBD1 is a possible D gene (5 bases). The CDR3 loop spans 14 amino acids. V was cut by 6 bases and J by 3 bases, with 15 bases left in between. Germline values: CDR1 SGHAT, CDR2 FQNNGV. CDR3 loop: CASRSARQGYEQYF. The CDR3 coding sequence is TGTGCCAGCAGATCCGCAAGGCAGGGCTACGAGCAGTACTTC.

The V gene is TRBV7-2, the J gene TRBJ2-1, with D possibly being TRBD1 or TRBD2 (6 bases each). The V gene's germline CDR1 is SGHTA and CDR2 FQGNSA. This CDR3 has 16 residues. The ends were cut back, 2 bases at V and 0 bases at J, with 11 bases in the middle. The CDR3 region is CASSLIGGSSYNEQFF. In nucleotides, the CDR3 is TGTGCCAGCAGCTTAATAGGGGGGAGCTCCTACAATGAGCAGTTCTTC.

This clone was counted a few times. CDR3 nucleotide sequence: TGTGCCAGTAGTCCTCCGGGGGGCCGGGGTCAGCCCCAGCATTTT. This gives the protein CASSPPGGRGQPQHF. The J gene is TRBJ1-5, the V gene TRBV19; D is perhaps TRBD1 (6 bases). From germline, CDR1 is LNHDA and CDR2 SQIVND (reference sequence). V gave up 5 bases and J gave up 6 bases, with 17 bases separating them. The CDR3 contains 15 residues.

As DNA, the CDR3 is TGTGCCAGCAGTTGGGGTGGGGTATCCACTGAAGCTTTCTTT. Translated: CASSWGGVSTEAFF. V and J are TRBV28 and TRBJ1-1; D uncertain. The CDR3 is 14 amino acids. Germline CDR1 reads MDHEN; CDR2 reads SYDVKM. Trimming stripped 4 bases from V and 4 bases from J, with 13 bases between. Combining the CDR3 with reference TRBV28 and TRBJ1-1 gives the whole variable domain DVKVTQSSRYLVKRTGEKVFLECVQDMDHENMFWYRQDPGLGLRLIYFSYDVKMKEKGDIPEGYSVSREKKERFSLILESASTNQTSMYLCASSWGGVSTEAFFGQGTRLTVV.

V is TRBV30 and J is TRBJ1-4; 7 bases agree with TRBD1. The CDR3 has 15 residues. Looked up from germline, CDR1 is GTSNPN and CDR2 is SVGIG (reference sequence). Trimming took 1 base from V and 8 from J; bases not matched to a gene: 10. CDR3 coding DNA: TGTGCCTGGAGTGAACTACAGGGGAGAGGAGAAAAACTGTTTTTT. It specifies CAWSELQGRGEKLFF.

This chain uses TRBV9 with TRBJ2-7; tentatively, D is TRBD2 (5 bases). This CDR3 has 12 residues. Germline V lookup: CDR1 SGDLS, CDR2 YYNGEE. V shed 3 bases and J shed 7 bases, with 11 bases lying between them. The CDR3 region is CASSGTSIEQYF. The CDR3 bases are TGTGCCAGCAGCGGTACTAGTATTGAGCAGTACTTC.

The rearrangement uses TRBV2 and TRBJ2-7, with D possibly matching TRBD1 (5 bases). The CDR3 is 15 amino acids. Germline V CDR1 and CDR2: SNHLY, FYNNEI. V was clipped by 8 bases and J by 5 bases, with 22 bases between them. CDR3 nucleotide sequence: TGTGCCAGCTATCAGCCCCGGAGCCCAGGGAACGAGCAGTACTTC. Its protein product is CASYQPRSPGNEQYF.

This clone has just a few counts. The J gene is TRBJ2-7, the V gene TRBV6-1, with D unresolved. V dropped 2 bases and J dropped 4 bases, with 15 bases sitting between them. The germline V gene encodes CDR1 MNHNS and CDR2 SASEGT. This CDR3 comprises 15 residues. CDR3 in DNA: TGTGCCAGCAGTGAATTCCCAGGCTATTTGTACGAGCAGTACTTC. It is translated as CASSEFPGYLYEQYF.

V and J are TRBV4-3 and TRBJ1-2; D remains unclear. The V gene's germline CDR1 is LGHNA and CDR2 YSLEER. This CDR3 is built from 15 residues. The ends were cut back, 2 bases at V and 4 bases at J, with 14 bases in the middle. In DNA, the CDR3 is TGCGCCAGCAGCCAAAGATTAGGCAGCTCCTATGGCTACACCTTC. Translated: CASSQRLGSSYGYTF.

The chain employs TRBV27 and TRBJ1-5; a weak D match, TRBD1 (5 bases). Deletions cut 1 base from V and 3 bases from J, with 10 bases between. Germline assignment: CDR1 MNHEY and CDR2 SMNVEV (reference sequence). The CDR3 totals 15 residues. The CDR3 nucleotides are TGTGCCAGCAGTTTATTTTCAGGGCCCAATCAGCCCCAGCATTTT. It codes for CASSLFSGPNQPQHF.